Each of the 9 T cell receptor beta chains below was sequenced from the same sample in a study of OX40 agonist ivuxolimab in advanced cancers. Assay used: immunoSEQ multiplex PCR; TCRdb lists only in-frame clones, some missing. Of 60,000 to 75,000 clones in the sample, over 80% were seen once. Sequences were derived from CD4+ or CD8+ T cells sorted from blood, sampled in a trial of the OX40 agonist ivuxolimab. The receptors stem from an adult with an advanced solid tumor such as melanoma, head and neck, liver or kidney cancer.

V usage is TRBV27 and J usage is TRBJ2-1; 9 bases match TRBD1. Germline CDR1 is MNHEY and CDR2 is SMNVEV (reference sequence). The CDR3 sequence is 16 residues long. V lost 5 bases to trimming and J lost 7 bases; unmatched junction nucleotides: 12. CDR3 coding DNA: TGTGCCAGCAGTCCATTTTTAGACAGGGGGATGAATGAGCAGTTCTTC. Translating gives CASSPFLDRGMNEQFF.

The V call is TRBV9, the J call TRBJ1-4; no reliable D call. CDR1 is SGDLS, CDR2 YYNGEE, per germline. This CDR3 is built from 13 residues. Between the trimmed V and J ends, which lost 4 bases and 7 bases, there was a span of 11 bases. CDR3 loop: CASSPDLGEKLFF. The CDR3 DNA reads as TGTGCCAGCAGCCCCGACCTGGGTGAAAAACTGTTTTTT.

The rearrangement links TRBV7-9 to TRBJ2-7, with 8 bases fitting TRBD2. V lost 3 bases and J lost 2; bases outside the gene matches: 12. CDR1 is SEHNR, CDR2 FQNEAQ, per germline (reference sequence). This CDR3 is 17 amino acids long. This chain's CDR3 is CASSFDIVPGLAYEQYV. CDR3 in DNA: TGTGCCAGCAGCTTTGATATCGTTCCGGGACTAGCCTACGAGCAGTACGTC.

The chain is built from TRBV4-1 and TRBJ1-2; D possibly corresponds to TRBD1 (5 bases). CDR1 is MGHRA and CDR2 is YSYEKL in the germline V gene. The CDR3 covers 14 residues. Between the trimmed V and J ends, which lost 2 bases and 8 bases, there was a span of 15 bases. The CDR3 spells CASSQPTSGYGYTF. In nucleotides, the CDR3 is TGCGCCAGCAGCCAACCCACCTCAGGGTACGGCTACACCTTC.

V and J are TRBV6-1 and TRBJ1-5; possibly TRBD1 for D (5 bases). V lost 6 bases, J lost 3 bases, and 12 bases lay in between. The CDR3 sequence is 14 residues long. CDR1 is MNHNS and CDR2 is SASEGT in the germline V gene. The CDR3 loop is CASRTVGHNQPQHF. The CDR3 DNA reads as TGTGCCAGCAGGACGGTGGGGCACAATCAGCCCCAGCATTTT.

The chain combines TRBV7-2 with TRBJ2-1, with 10 bases lining up with TRBD2. This CDR3 has 16 amino acids. Germline assignment: CDR1 SGHTA and CDR2 FQGNSA. The V gene end was trimmed by 6 bases and the J gene end by 5 bases; junction bases not matched to a gene: 10. CDR3 coding DNA: TGTGCCAGCAGTCTAAATCCTAGCGGGAGTAACAATGAGCAGTTCTTC. This gives the protein CASSLNPSGSNNEQFF. Combining the CDR3 with reference TRBV7-2 and TRBJ2-1 gives the whole variable domain GAGVSQSPSNKVTEKGKDVELRCDPISGHTALYWYRQSLGQGLEFLIYFQGNSAPDKSGLPSDRFSAERTGGSVSTLTIQRTQQEDSAVYLCASSLNPSGSNNEQFFGPGTRLTVL.

The V call is TRBV27, the J call TRBJ2-7, with 7 bases aligning to TRBD1. This CDR3 is 18 amino acids long. Per the germline V gene, CDR1 is MNHEY and CDR2 is SMNVEV (reference sequence). The junction had 16 bases not matched to a gene; V was cut back by 5 bases and J by 0 bases. The CDR3 DNA sequence: TGTGCCAGCAGTCCAGGGACAGAAATCTATTTTAGCTCCTACGAGCAGTACGTC. Translation gives CASSPGTEIYFSSYEQYV.

The CDR3 coding sequence is TGTGCCAGTAGCGGTCCGGGACAGGGCGAATACACTGAAGCTTTCTTT. The encoded protein is CASSGPGQGEYTEAFF. This rearrangement joins TRBV19 to TRBJ1-1, with 9 bases identical to TRBD1. Germline V lookup: CDR1 LNHDA, CDR2 SQIVND (reference sequence). V shed 6 bases and J 3 bases; nucleotides not matched to a gene: 11. This CDR3 contains 16 residues.

The V gene is TRBV20-1, the J gene TRBJ1-1; D is unclear. Germline CDR1 DFQATT, CDR2 SNEGSKA (reference sequence). Trimming left V 6 bases short and J 3 bases short, with 8 bases between. The CDR3 is made up of 11 amino acids. The CDR3 region is CSAFEDTEAFF. The CDR3, as DNA: TGCAGTGCCTTTGAGGACACTGAAGCTTTCTTT.